Below, 17 T cell receptor beta chains from the same sample are listed, as sequenced in a study of regulatory T cells in long-lasting Graves disease (dated by TCRdb to the early 2020s). The time point label for this specimen denotes: newly diagnosed GD, antithyroid drugs for less than 3 months. For both TCR sequencing and RNA sequencing, RNA was extracted from PBMCs in TRIzol. Library preparation used multiplex PCR. The reads were generated on an Illumina HiSeq 4000. CDR3 regions were amplified by Arm-PCR with iRepertoire HTBI primers to construct TCR beta libraries. The public reads were quality trimmed at Q25 with fastp and then assembled into clones with MiXCR by TCRdb, keeping productive beta chains. Each entry merges the rows of one CDR3 protein and shows their most common DNA and genes. Here the sample has 500,000 to 700,000 distinct CDR3 sequences; 16% occur a single time. The ten largest clones add up to 15% to 20% of the sample.

A further study also used this sample, focusing on T cells in Graves' hyperthyroidism and ophthalmopathy.

Specimen: peripheral blood mononuclear cells (PBMCs), collected at new diagnosis, from a patient treated with antithyroid drugs. The receptor set was obtained from a woman younger than 45 with Graves disease. Donor details come from another sample of the same person, matched by shared clones.

This clonotype appeared many times. The chain is built from TRBV7-2 and TRBJ2-7; D is unclear. The germline V and J ends were trimmed by 1 base and 4 bases, with 11 bases remaining between them. The CDR3 length is 14 residues. From germline, CDR1 is SGHTA and CDR2 FQGNSA. In DNA, the CDR3 is TGTGCCAGCAGCTTAGGTAAAGCAGGATACGAGCAGTACTTC. It is translated as CASSLGKAGYEQYF.

The sample holds many counts of this clonotype. This sequence joins TRBV20-1 and TRBJ2-5; 8 bases are shared with TRBD2. The CDR3 length is 13 residues. Trimming cost V 3 bases and J 5 bases; bases outside gene matches: 5. Germline V gene data show CDR1 as DFQATT and CDR2 as SNEGSKA (reference sequence). CDR3 loop: CSASGRAFETQYF. CDR3 coding DNA: TGCAGTGCTAGCGGGAGGGCCTTTGAGACCCAGTACTTC.

This clonotype was seen many times. J is TRBJ1-1 and V is TRBV2; the match to TRBD1 covers 8 bases. J lost 1 base, V lost 4 bases, and 5 bases had no gene match. Germline loops: CDR1 SNHLY, CDR2 FYNNEI. CDR3 length equals 15 residues. The CDR3 region is CASSGRQGSNTEAFF. The DNA for the CDR3 is TGTGCCAGCAGTGGCCGACAGGGGTCGAACACTGAAGCTTTCTTT.

J is TRBJ2-1 and V is TRBV9; D perhaps matches TRBD2 (5 bases). With 0 bases removed from V and 8 bases from J, the gap between germline ends came to 12 bases. The CDR3 extends over 14 amino acids. The germline V gene has CDR1 SGDLS and CDR2 YYNGEE. CDR3 DNA: TGTGCCAGCAGCGTAGGGACTTTGATCGATGAGCAGTTCTTC. This gives the protein CASSVGTLIDEQFF.

With respect to this clonotype: A read error may be the cause here, since a much bigger clone is one base away. V and J are TRBV28 and TRBJ2-7; D assignment may be TRBD1 or TRBD2 (6 bases each). Germline lookup yields CDR1 MDHEN and CDR2 SYDVKM. V gave up 4 bases and J gave up 4 bases, with 17 bases separating them. The CDR3 has 15 residues. The CDR3 spells CASSYRDGGSYEQYF. The CDR3 DNA follows: TGTGCCAGCAGTTACCGGGACGGGGGCTCTTACGAGCAGTACTTC.

The V gene is TRBV7-9, the J gene TRBJ2-5, with unresolved D. Germline lookup yields CDR1 SEHNR and CDR2 FQNEAQ (reference sequence). The CDR3 sequence is 15 residues long. V lost 2 bases, J lost 5 bases, and 15 bases lay in between. CDR3 loop: CASSLSSAATETQYF. DNA of the CDR3: TGTGCCAGCAGCTTATCGTCCGCGGCGACGGAGACCCAGTACTTC.

Details on this clonotype: A read error may be the cause here, since a much bigger clone is one base away. The CDR3 carries no conserved terminal phenylalanine or tryptophan, so it likely arises from a read error. The chain uses TRBV28 and TRBJ2-5; a possible D gene is TRBD1 (6 bases). Germline V lookup: CDR1 MDHEN, CDR2 SYDVKM. This CDR3 is built from 14 residues. The V and J ends lost 5 bases and 1 base respectively, with 11 bases between them. The CDR3: CASSTGQSQETQYL. CDR3 nucleotide sequence: TGTGCCAGCAGTACTGGACAGTCCCAAGAGACCCAGTACCTC.

Written as DNA, the CDR3 is TGTGCCAGCAGCCAAGATTGGGGGAGGCATGGCTACACCTTC. The encoded protein is CASSQDWGRHGYTF. V gene TRBV3-1 combines with J gene TRBJ1-2, with D possibly TRBD1 on 5 matching bases. Germline V gene sequence: CDR1 LGHDT, CDR2 YNNKEL (reference sequence). This CDR3 has 14 amino acids. The ends were cut back, 0 bases at V and 6 bases at J, with 11 bases in the middle.

The chain employs TRBV9 and TRBJ2-1; 11 bases are a match to TRBD2. Trimming removed 2 bases from V and 9 bases from J; junction bases left unmatched: 10. CDR3 length equals 16 residues. Looked up from germline, CDR1 is SGDLS and CDR2 is YYNGEE. The CDR3 DNA is TGTGCCAGCAGCGTGGTGGCTAGCGGGAGGTACGGTGAGCAGTTCTTC. Encoded protein: CASSVVASGRYGEQFF.

As for this clonotype: This likely comes from a read error, as the CDR3 has no conserved phenylalanine or tryptophan at its end. This sequence joins TRBV19 and TRBJ2-5; D may be TRBD1 or TRBD2 (5 bases each). Looked up from germline, CDR1 is LNHDA and CDR2 is SQIVND (reference sequence). The CDR3 is 12 residues long. V gave up 7 bases and J gave up 3 bases, with 9 bases separating them. The CDR3 coding sequence is TGTGCCAGTAATAGAGGGGAAGAGACCCAGTACGTC. Protein sequence: CASNRGEETQYV.

This clonotype occurred many times. This sequence joins TRBV24-1 and TRBJ1-4, with D perhaps matching TRBD1 (5 bases). The CDR3 length is 15 residues. V dropped 3 bases and J dropped 3 bases, with 10 bases sitting between them. Germline V gene data show CDR1 as KGHDR and CDR2 as SFDVKD. The CDR3 DNA sequence: TGTGCCACCAGTGATGCGACAGAACCTAATGAAAAACTGTTTTTT. This encodes CATSDATEPNEKLFF.

The V call is TRBV29-1, the J call TRBJ1-2; D perhaps matches TRBD1 (6 bases). The ends were cut back, 7 bases at V and 1 base at J, with 13 bases in the middle. The germline V gene encodes CDR1 SQVTM and CDR2 ANQGSEA. The CDR3 is 13 amino acids. The CDR3 region has the DNA TGCAGCGGGGACAACACAGTTAACTATGGCTACACCTTC. It specifies CSGDNTVNYGYTF.

Many counts were recorded for this clonotype. The V and J genes are TRBV7-9 and TRBJ2-4, with 11 bases aligning to TRBD1. Trimming at V came to 3 bases and at J to 7 bases, leaving 8 bases not matched to a gene. This CDR3 is built from 16 residues. Germline loops: CDR1 SEHNR, CDR2 FQNEAQ (reference sequence). CDR3 nucleotides: TGTGCCAGCAGCTTGCTAACCGGGACAGGGGGGAACATTCAGTACTTC. This sequence encodes CASSLLTGTGGNIQYF. The full variable domain, with the rest looked up from reference TRBV7-9 and TRBJ2-4, is DTGVSQNPRHKITKRGQNVTFRCDPISEHNRLYWYRQTLGQGPEFLTYFQNEAQLEKSRLLSDRFSAERPKGSFSTLEIQRTEQGDSAMYLCASSLLTGTGGNIQYFGAGTRLSVL.

The chain is built from TRBV6-1 and TRBJ2-7; a weak D match, TRBD2 (5 bases). The ends were cut back, 6 bases at V and 2 bases at J, with 11 bases in the middle. Per germline, CDR1 MNHNS and CDR2 SASEGT. This CDR3 is built from 13 residues. The CDR3 protein is CASSPGITYEQYF. CDR3 DNA: TGTGCCAGCAGCCCCGGGATTACCTACGAGCAGTACTTC.

Many counts were recorded for this clonotype. The chain has TRBV18 and TRBJ2-7; D possibly corresponds to TRBD2 (7 bases). The germline gives CDR1 KGHSH, CDR2 LQKENI. V lost 5 bases and J 3 bases, leaving 14 bases between the germline ends. CDR3 length: 14 residues. The CDR3 reads CASSLAGADYEQYF. CDR3 DNA: TGTGCCAGCTCATTGGCGGGGGCAGACTACGAGCAGTACTTC.

This clonotype came up a few times. The gene calls are TRBV20-1 and TRBJ1-1, with 8 positions matching TRBD1. CDR1 is DFQATT, CDR2 SNEGSKA, per germline (reference sequence). The CDR3 covers 14 residues. J lost 0 bases, V lost 6 bases, and 6 bases had no gene match. CDR3 residues: CSAETGDLNTEAFF. The CDR3, as DNA: TGCAGTGCAGAGACAGGGGATTTGAACACTGAAGCTTTCTTT.

This chain joins TRBV11-1 and TRBJ2-1, with D perhaps given as TRBD1 or TRBD2 (5 bases each). Looked up from germline, CDR1 is SGHAT and CDR2 is FQDESV (reference sequence). This CDR3 comprises 16 residues. The V end was cut by 5 bases, the J end by 5 bases, with 19 bases between. The CDR3 DNA reads as TGTGCCAGCAGCGGATTGACGGGACCTCGGGACAATGAGCAGTTCTTC. It translates to CASSGLTGPRDNEQFF.